Sequencing of this T cell receptor (beta chain) was carried out in a study of blood T cell repertoires in COVID-19. Trimming left V 2 bases short and J 7 bases short, with 11 bases between. Germline V gives CDR1 GTSNPN, CDR2 SVGIG (reference sequence). This CDR3 contains 12 residues. Produced via immunoSEQ multiplex PCR; TCRdb's table is partial and in-frame only. The sample has 150,000 to 200,000 clones, roughly 86% seen once. The rearrangement links TRBV30 to TRBJ1-2, with D perhaps TRBD1 (6 bases). Sequencing input: peripheral blood. This TCR was recovered from a man younger than 35 with acute or convalescent COVID-19. Here the CDR3 DNA reads TGTGCCTGGAGTCTGGGGGCAGGTGGCTACACCTTC. Residues: CAWSLGAGGYTF.